This T cell receptor (beta chain) derives from a study of blood T cell repertoires in COVID-19 (dated by TCRdb to between 2020 and 2021). For the study in its entirety: Samples from collaborators originated in the United States, Italy and Spain and spanned both the acute and convalescent phases of COVID-19. A de-identified subject ID, COVID-19 status, age in years and sex were almost always included in the sample metadata. The repertoires were released in a freely available public database meant as a resource for research on the immune response to SARS-CoV-2. Subjects who had been exposed to COVID-19, were actively infected with it, or had recovered from it provided the deeply sampled blood TCRbeta repertoires that made up the dataset. Where HLA class I and class II types were available, the types were taken from metadata supplied by the sample provider, not from assay-based typing. The prospective study material was composed of cDNA or gDNA derived from T cells, B-cell-depleted T cells, or PBMCs. Samples were obtained from the ongoing ImmuneRACE study (first 160 participants) and from 950 to 1,500 subjects provided by 6 global collaborators.

Participants in the prospective study were enrolled through a virtual design, were aged roughly 18 to 90 years, and lived in 24 United States geographic areas. Cohort assignment in the prospective study relied on participant-reported clinical history from a screening survey and a study questionnaire. In the prospective study, mobile phlebotomists collected whole blood, serum and a nasopharyngeal or oropharyngeal swab from each participant. Participants in the prospective study had the option to provide additional blood draws and questionnaires over a roughly two-month period. Before DNA extraction, prospective study blood samples were shipped either frozen or at room temperature. Overall results and qualifications from the work: Clinical and demographic metadata were provided uncurated, with the amount varying by source and participant.

This clone showed up just once. Its antigen is still unknown. Per-base qualities were not stored, and no clone one base away is much larger. CDR1 and CDR2 were assigned from the germline V gene (reference sequence) as LNHDA and SQIVND. The CDR3 starts with the cysteine, ends with the phenylalanine, and has 14 residues. The retained sequence is limited to the CDR3, 42 bases, with the frame set at the first base. V and J are truncated by 5 bases and 1 base respectively, leaving an intervening sequence of 9 bases. The immunoSEQ Assay, a bias-controlled multiplex PCR, was used to amplify TCRbeta CDR3 regions from genomic DNA. The original pipeline was this. The number of nucleated cells in each sample was estimated by amplification of reference gene primers within the assay. To quantify the absolute abundance of each unique TCRbeta CDR3 rearrangement, sequence reads were collapsed and filtered. For each sample, productive Simpson clonality was calculated as the square root of Simpson's diversity index across productive rearrangements. The source is immuneACCESS, and TCRdb retained only in-frame sequences with V and J called. Part of the clones is not carried over; for the studies checked, unresolved V genes explain less than half of this, and the remainder is unexplained. The DNA gave D and trimming, while V, J and clone size come from that table. For this sample there are roughly 430,000 clones; roughly 86% appear just once. The ten largest clonotypes hold approximately 2% of the sample.

The rearranged segments are TRBV19 and TRBJ1-3, and possibly TRBD1, on 5 matching bases. This TCR was sampled from a woman aged 40 to 50 with acute COVID-19. Sequenced: PBMCs or T cells enriched from blood (not recorded which). Here is the DNA: TGTGCCAGTAGTCCAGGGTCTTCTGGAAACACCATATATTTT. Its protein reads: CASSPGSSGNTIYF.